This T cell receptor (beta chain) is from a study of T cell changes during pregnancy in multiple sclerosis. This CDR3 has 16 amino acids. V was trimmed by 0 bases and J by 0 bases, leaving 6 bases between them. CDR1 ENHRY and CDR2 SYGVKD come from the germline V gene. TCRdb's table, derived via immunoSEQ multiplex PCR, lists solely in-frame clones and lacks some. This table has approximately 43,000 clones, 90% to 95% appearing once. The sequence was collected from a female donor with multiple sclerosis, enrolled in a pregnancy study. Here the sequenced sample was CD8+ T cells from peripheral blood mononuclear cells, taken in the third trimester of pregnancy. V and J are TRBV10-3 and TRBJ2-6, with a tentative D call TRBD1 (5 bases). CDR3 sequence (DNA): TGTGCCATCAGTGAGTCCAGGGACTCTGGGGCCAACGTCCTGACTTTC. Residues: CAISESRDSGANVLTF.